This passage covers 27 T cell receptor beta chains from one sample sequenced in a study of cytomegalovirus exposure and HLA in healthy donors. Amplification used 60 Vbeta primers and 13 Jbeta primers. TCRdb keeps only in-frame clones here, not all; method: immunoSEQ multiplex PCR. The profile shows approximately 100,000 clones, around 77% of them singletons. The specimen sequenced was PBMCs. Receptors originate from a man aged 40-55 years in good health and CMV-seropositive.

This chain joins TRBV19 and TRBJ1-1; D remains ambiguous. The V end was cut by 3 bases, the J end by 3 bases, with 11 bases between. The CDR3 extends over 14 amino acids. CDR1 is LNHDA, CDR2 SQIVND, per germline (reference sequence). CDR3: CASSMGLIDTEAFF. The CDR3 DNA sequence: TGTGCCAGTAGTATGGGCCTTATAGACACTGAAGCTTTCTTT.

The J gene is TRBJ2-7, the V gene TRBV4-3, with a weak D call TRBD1 (6 bases). This CDR3 has 17 residues. From germline, CDR1 is LGHNA and CDR2 YSLEER. The V gene lost 0 bases and the J gene lost 4 bases, with 19 bases spanning the gap. DNA of the CDR3: TGCGCCAGCAGCCAAGAGCCGGCCGGGACACATTATTACGAGCAGTACTTC. Translated, it gives CASSQEPAGTHYYEQYF.

The gene calls are TRBV28 and TRBJ1-4, with TRBD1 matching 8 bases. Germline CDR1 and CDR2: MDHEN and SYDVKM. J gave up 7 bases and V 2 bases, and 12 bases lay outside the gene matches. CDR3 length: 17 residues. CDR3 amino acids: CASSLRGEDREGEKLFF. For the CDR3, the DNA is TGTGCCAGCAGTTTAAGAGGGGAGGACAGGGAGGGTGAAAAACTGTTTTTT.

The count of this clone is one. The rearrangement uses TRBV14 and TRBJ1-1; maybe TRBD1 (6 bases). CDR1 is SGHDN, CDR2 FVKESK, per germline. V lost 4 bases and J lost 1, with 10 bases in between. The CDR3 totals 14 residues. Written as DNA, the CDR3 is TGTGCCAGCAGCCTACAGGGATGGAACACTGAAGCTTTCTTT. Protein: CASSLQGWNTEAFF. The full variable domain, rest sourced from reference TRBV14 and TRBJ1-1, is EAGVTQFPSHSVIEKGQTVTLRCDPISGHDNLYWYRRVMGKEIKFLLHFVKESKQDESGMPNNRFLAERTGGTYSTLKVQPAELEDSGVYFCASSLQGWNTEAFFGQGTRLTVV.

This clone was found a few times. The rearrangement uses TRBV30 and TRBJ2-7; 7 positions agree with TRBD2. Per the germline V gene, CDR1 is GTSNPN and CDR2 is SVGIG (reference sequence). Trimming took 2 bases from V and 5 from J; bases not matched to a gene: 24. This CDR3 contains 19 residues. The CDR3, as DNA: TGTGCCTGGAGTCGCGAAAGGGCGATCGGGGGGATGAAGGTCGACGAGCAGTACTTC. Protein sequence: CAWSRERAIGGMKVDEQYF. The variable domain in full, with the rest retrieved from reference TRBV30 and TRBJ2-7, is SQTIHQWPATLVQPVGSPLSLECTVEGTSNPNLYWYRQAAGRGLQLLFYSVGIGQISSEVPQNLSASRPQDRQFILSSKKLLLSDSGFYLCAWSRERAIGGMKVDEQYFGPGTRLTVT.

The rearrangement links TRBV7-3 to TRBJ1-6; 12 bases are a match to TRBD1. CDR1 and CDR2 from the germline V gene are SGHTA and FQGTGA. The J segment lost 9 bases and the V segment lost 0 bases, leaving 3 bases of the junction unmatched. This CDR3 has 16 amino acids. CDR3 region: CASSLTGQGARSPLHF. CDR3 DNA: TGTGCCAGCAGCTTAACGGGACAGGGGGCTCGTTCACCCCTCCACTTT.

Only a few counts were recorded for this clone. The chain joins TRBV7-9 to TRBJ2-4, with TRBD1 matching over 8 bases. The V gene end was trimmed by 5 bases and the J gene end by 2 bases; junction bases not matched to a gene: 8. The CDR3 runs to 16 residues. CDR1 and CDR2 from the germline V gene are SEHNR and FQNEAQ (reference sequence). The CDR3 reads CASSKGQVLTKNIQYF. In nucleotides, the CDR3 is TGTGCCAGCAGCAAGGGACAGGTCTTGACCAAAAACATTCAGTACTTC.

The CDR3 nucleotides read TGCGCCAGCAGCCCAGAGACAGGCCGCATTGAAAAACTGTTTTTT. This encodes CASSPETGRIEKLFF. J is TRBJ1-4 and V is TRBV5-1; tentative D call: TRBD1 (6 bases). This CDR3 has 15 amino acids. Between the trimmed V and J ends, which lost 4 bases and 7 bases, there was a span of 17 bases. Germline assignment: CDR1 SGHRS and CDR2 YFSETQ.

The chain couples TRBV9 to TRBJ1-2; D gene ambiguous. CDR1 is SGDLS, CDR2 YYNGEE, per germline. The CDR3 covers 13 residues. V dropped 3 bases and J dropped 7 bases, with 13 bases sitting between them. In nucleotides, the CDR3 is TGTGCCAGCAGCGGATGGACTGAAAGTGGCTACACCTTC. Protein sequence: CASSGWTESGYTF. Drawing the rest from reference TRBV9 and TRBJ1-2, the complete variable domain is DSGVTQTPKHLITATGQRVTLRCSPRSGDLSVYWYQQSLDQGLQFLIQYYNGEERAKGNILERFSAQQFPDLHSELNLSSLELGDSALYFCASSGWTESGYTFGSGTRLTVV.

The chain has TRBV18 and TRBJ1-3, with 9 bases fitting TRBD1. With 5 bases clipped from V and 4 bases from J, the junction kept 12 bases outside the gene matches. This CDR3 has 17 amino acids. Germline CDR1 is KGHSH and CDR2 is LQKENI. The CDR3 bases are TGTGCCAGCTCAAAAAGTCCGGGACAGGGACGAGGAAACACCATATATTTT. Its protein is CASSKSPGQGRGNTIYF.

The chain couples TRBV7-9 to TRBJ2-4; D is perhaps TRBD1 (6 bases). Germline V gene sequence: CDR1 SEHNR, CDR2 FQNEAQ (reference sequence). V gave up 5 bases and J gave up 3 bases, with 17 bases separating them. The CDR3 runs 16 residues. The CDR3 DNA reads TGTGCCAGCAGCGCACAGGGTAGAGGAGGCAAAAACATTCAGTACTTC. Its translation is CASSAQGRGGKNIQYF.

This CDR3 is CASTTTGTMNTEAFF. The DNA of the CDR3 is TGTGCCAGCACCACAACCGGGACAATGAACACTGAAGCTTTCTTT. The rearrangement uses TRBV5-4 and TRBJ1-1, with TRBD1 as a possible D gene (6 bases). The CDR3 is 15 amino acids. Looked up from germline, CDR1 is SGHNT and CDR2 is YYREEE (reference sequence). V lost 6 bases and J 0 bases, leaving 15 bases between the germline ends.

The count of this clone is one. The chain links TRBV4-1 to TRBJ1-3; D is uncertain. V lost 5 bases to trimming and J lost 3 bases, with 5 bases between them. CDR1 is MGHRA, CDR2 YSYEKL, per germline. The CDR3 extends over 12 amino acids. The CDR3: CASSGVGNTIYF. The DNA for the CDR3 is TGCGCCAGCAGCGGAGTTGGAAACACCATATATTTT.

In this sample, this clone turned up once. The V call is TRBV21-1, the J call TRBJ2-7; the table's D gene call, TRBD2, was not cross checked with the DNA. TRBV21-1 is an annotated pseudogene. The CDR3 is 15 residues long. In DNA form, the CDR3 reads TGTGCCAGCAGCATTAAGACGGAGCGAGGCGACGAGCAGTACTTC. This gives the protein CASSIKTERGDEQYF.

The chain uses TRBV27 and TRBJ1-4; 8 bases are a match to TRBD1. Losses at the gene ends were 2 bases for V and 4 bases for J; bases not matched to a gene: 0. Per the germline V gene, CDR1 is MNHEY and CDR2 is SMNVEV (reference sequence). The CDR3 contains 14 residues. CDR3 DNA sequence: TGTGCCAGCAGTTTAGGACAGGGTAATGAAAAACTGTTTTTT. Its protein is CASSLGQGNEKLFF.

The chain joins TRBV7-2 to TRBJ2-7, with 7 bases identical to TRBD1. This CDR3 is built from 15 residues. J gave up 6 bases and V 5 bases, and 13 bases lay outside the gene matches. CDR1 and CDR2 from the germline V gene are SGHTA and FQGNSA. The CDR3 sequence: CASSPRWQGEGEQYF. The CDR3 DNA is TGTGCCAGCAGCCCCCGGTGGCAGGGGGAAGGCGAGCAGTACTTC.

The chain combines TRBV7-8 with TRBJ1-5; 7 bases match TRBD1. Germline V gene sequence: CDR1 SGHVS, CDR2 FQNEAQ. The CDR3 runs 14 residues. With V trimmed by 4 bases and J by 7 bases, 7 bases remained unmatched. CDR3 region: CASSYQGGYQPQHF. The CDR3 nucleotides are TGTGCCAGCAGCTACCAAGGGGGCTACCAGCCCCAGCATTTT.

This CDR3 is CASRNDRDRDFSSYNSPLHF. CDR3 nucleotide sequence: TGTGCCAGCAGAAACGACCGGGACAGGGACTTCAGCTCCTATAATTCACCCCTCCACTTT. The genes are TRBV28 and TRBJ1-6; TRBD1 agrees at 9 bases. Germline V gives CDR1 MDHEN, CDR2 SYDVKM. V shed 6 bases and J 0 bases; nucleotides not matched to a gene: 15. The CDR3 extends over 20 amino acids. Full variable domain (remainder filled in from reference TRBV28 and TRBJ1-6): DVKVTQSSRYLVKRTGEKVFLECVQDMDHENMFWYRQDPGLGLRLIYFSYDVKMKEKGDIPEGYSVSREKKERFSLILESASTNQTSMYLCASRNDRDRDFSSYNSPLHFGNGTRLTVT.

This rearrangement joins TRBV6-5 to TRBJ1-5; the D gene is possibly TRBD1 (5 bases). The CDR3 contains 14 residues. Trimming stripped 5 bases from V and 0 bases from J, with 8 bases between. The germline gives CDR1 MNHEY, CDR2 SVGAGI. The CDR3 DNA is TGTGCCAGCAGTCCACAGGATAGCAATCAGCCCCAGCATTTT. Protein: CASSPQDSNQPQHF.

This sequence joins TRBV5-1 and TRBJ2-2, with TRBD2 identical over 13 bases. V lost 1 base, J lost 0 bases, and 12 bases stayed unmatched. This CDR3 spans 21 amino acids. Germline V gene lookup returns CDR1 SGHRS and CDR2 YFSETQ. CDR3 amino acids: CASSLRLAGGTGYANTGELFF. For the CDR3, the DNA is TGCGCCAGCAGCTTGCGACTAGCGGGGGGCACAGGATATGCGAACACCGGGGAGCTGTTTTTT. The full variable domain, its missing parts supplied by reference TRBV5-1 and TRBJ2-2, is KAGVTQTPRYLIKTRGQQVTLSCSPISGHRSVSWYQQTPGQGLQFLFEYFSETQRNKGNFPGRFSGRQFSNSRSEMNVSTLELGDSALYLCASSLRLAGGTGYANTGELFFGEGSRLTVL.

This sequence joins TRBV5-1 and TRBJ2-3, with TRBD2 as a possible D gene (5 bases). The V gene's germline CDR1 is SGHRS and CDR2 YFSETQ. The CDR3 spans 16 residues. The V end lost 0 bases, the J end lost 2 bases, and 13 bases lay between the germline ends. This chain's CDR3 is CASSLGVPRATDTQYF. CDR3 nucleotide sequence: TGCGCCAGCAGCTTGGGTGTCCCGAGGGCCACAGATACGCAGTATTTT.

The genes are TRBV28 and TRBJ2-5, with D unclear. The CDR3 runs to 14 residues. The germline V gene encodes CDR1 MDHEN and CDR2 SYDVKM. Trimming left V 6 bases short and J 5 bases short, with 16 bases between. CDR3 in DNA: TGTGCCAGCAGCAAGACTCAAAGCCGGGAGACCCAGTACTTC. Its translation is CASSKTQSRETQYF.

J is TRBJ1-5 and V is TRBV4-3; D is unclear. Per germline, CDR1 LGHNA and CDR2 YSLEER. The CDR3 runs 15 residues. V lost 2 bases to trimming and J lost 2 bases, with 10 bases between them. CDR3 nucleotide sequence: TGCGCCAGCAGCCAATCTAGGTACGGCAATCAGCCCCAGCATTTT. The encoded protein is CASSQSRYGNQPQHF.

J is TRBJ2-7 and V is TRBV21-1; the D call TRBD2 from the table was never checked on the DNA. TRBV21-1 is labeled a pseudogene. The CDR3 has 15 residues. The CDR3 sequence: CASSIGTSGVNEQYF. In DNA form, the CDR3 reads TGTGCCAGCAGCATAGGGACTAGCGGGGTAAACGAGCAGTACTTC.

This clone was seen once. The J gene is TRBJ2-1, the V gene TRBV7-3; 7 bases fit TRBD2. The V and J ends lost 4 bases and 4 bases, in that order; junction bases with no gene match: 7. The CDR3 sequence is 15 residues long. The germline CDR1 and CDR2 sequences are SGHTA and FQGTGA. CDR3 nucleotides: TGTGCCAGCAGCTCCCCAGCGGGGCCTTACAATGAGCAGTTCTTC. Translation: CASSSPAGPYNEQFF.

The rearrangement uses TRBV6-6 and TRBJ1-6; D is undetermined. CDR1 is MNHNY and CDR2 is SVGAGI in the germline V gene (reference sequence). Trimming took off 0 bases at V and 0 bases at J, with 3 bases between the two ends. This CDR3 comprises 15 residues. CDR3 protein: CASSYSSSYNSPLHF. The CDR3 coding sequence is TGTGCCAGCAGTTACTCGAGCTCCTATAATTCACCCCTCCACTTT.

This clone was recorded only once. The gene calls are TRBV6-4 and TRBJ2-7, with 9 positions matching TRBD1. The CDR3 runs 16 residues. In germline, CDR1 is MRHNA, CDR2 SNTAGT. V gave up 11 bases and J gave up 3 bases; unmatched junction bases: 17. CDR3 region: CAGRRGGQGPVYEQYF. CDR3 sequence (DNA): TGTGCCGGCCGAAGGGGGGGACAGGGACCCGTCTACGAGCAGTACTTC.